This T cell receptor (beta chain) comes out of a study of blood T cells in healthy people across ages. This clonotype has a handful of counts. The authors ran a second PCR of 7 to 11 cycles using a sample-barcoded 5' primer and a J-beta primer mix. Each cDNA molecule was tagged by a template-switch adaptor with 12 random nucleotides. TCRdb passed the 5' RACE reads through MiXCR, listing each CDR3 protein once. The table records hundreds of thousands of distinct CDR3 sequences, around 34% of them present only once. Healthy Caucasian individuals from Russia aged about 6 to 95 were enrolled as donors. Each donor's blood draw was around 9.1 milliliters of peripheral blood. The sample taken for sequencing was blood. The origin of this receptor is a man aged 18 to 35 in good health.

Written as DNA, the CDR3 is TGTGCCAGCAGTTACTTGAATCAGCCCCAGCATTTT. This encodes CASSYLNQPQHF. This chain links TRBV6-2 or TRBV6-3 with TRBJ1-5, with D unclear. CDR3 size: 12 residues. V dropped 1 base and J dropped 4 bases, with 2 bases sitting between them. Germline-derived CDR1 and CDR2 are MNHEY and SVGEGT.